Below are 19 T cell receptor beta chains sequenced from a single sample in a study of human T cells and chemical hapten exposure. TCRdb re-called the RACE reads through MiXCR, storing one row per CDR3 protein. The repertoire holds over 100,000 distinct CDR3 sequences, with 11% as singletons. Time point: patch test 3, about 24 weeks after DPC sensitization. Treatment noted: therapeutic diphenylcyclopropenone sensitization with weekly scalp DPC. This material consisted of whole blood, taken in connection with sensitization to the hapten diphenylcyclopropenone (DPC). The receptors were gathered from a woman in her forties or fifties with alopecia areata. Some clones in this sample may be carry-over from other donors' samples.

The chain carries TRBV6-2 or TRBV6-3 and TRBJ1-6; maybe TRBD1 (6 bases). Trimming shortened V by 8 bases and J by 10 bases, and 27 bases separated the two germline ends. The CDR3 spans 17 residues. CDR1 is MNHEY and CDR2 is SVGEGT in the germline V gene. The CDR3, as DNA: TGTGCCAGCGTTGGCCAGACGGGGACACCAACCGGGTCACCCCTCCACTTT. Its protein is CASVGQTGTPTGSPLHF.

This clonotype was detected a few times. The chain has TRBV11-2 and TRBJ1-1, with D unresolved. The V gene lost 4 bases and the J gene lost 1 base, with 4 bases spanning the gap. The CDR3 loop spans 12 amino acids. The germline gives CDR1 SGHAT, CDR2 FQNNGV. CDR3 loop: CASSWKNTEAFF. The CDR3 DNA reads TGTGCCAGCAGCTGGAAGAACACTGAAGCTTTCTTT.

This clonotype was picked up a small number of times. The chain has TRBV27 and TRBJ1-5; D is perhaps TRBD1 (5 bases). CDR3 length equals 13 residues. The germline V gene has CDR1 MNHEY and CDR2 SMNVEV (reference sequence). Between the trimmed V and J ends, which lost 3 bases and 7 bases, there was a span of 10 bases. This CDR3 is CASSFGGGQPQHF. In DNA, the CDR3 is TGTGCCAGCAGTTTCGGGGGAGGACAGCCCCAGCATTTT.

The sample holds many counts of this clonotype. This chain connects TRBV2 to TRBJ1-2; tentative D call: TRBD1 (6 bases). Germline loops: CDR1 SNHLY, CDR2 FYNNEI. The CDR3 length is 12 residues. Trimming shortened V by 4 bases and J by 3 bases, and 6 bases separated the two germline ends. CDR3 in DNA: TGTGCCAGCAGTGCAGGGGACTATGGCTACACCTTC. Its protein product is CASSAGDYGYTF.

This chain links TRBV29-1 with TRBJ2-7; D gene unclear. The CDR3 runs to 12 residues. Germline V gives CDR1 SQVTM, CDR2 ANQGSEA. V was trimmed by 1 base and J by 1 base, leaving 5 bases between them. CDR3 sequence: CSVEGDSYEQYF. CDR3 nucleotide sequence: TGCAGCGTTGAAGGGGATTCCTACGAGCAGTACTTC.

The chain couples TRBV5-1 to TRBJ2-1; D is possibly TRBD2 (7 bases). The CDR3 consists of 14 residues. The V end lost 5 bases, the J end lost 6 bases, and 15 bases lay between the germline ends. Germline V gives CDR1 SGHRS, CDR2 YFSETQ. CDR3 sequence: CASSLGGPGNEQFF. In DNA form, the CDR3 reads TGCGCCAGCAGTCTGGGGGGGCCCGGCAATGAGCAGTTCTTC.

This clonotype has more than one count but fewer than ten. This chain connects TRBV6-6 to TRBJ2-3; D may be TRBD2 (6 bases). Germline V CDR1 and CDR2: MNHNY, SVGAGI (reference sequence). The V end lost 2 bases, the J end lost 13 bases, and 19 bases lay between the germline ends. This CDR3 is 14 amino acids long. The CDR3 DNA follows: TGTGCCAGCAGTTACGGGGTCTGGGCGGGGTCGGAGTATTTT. Translation gives CASSYGVWAGSEYF.

The V call is TRBV30, the J call TRBJ2-5; 12 nucleotides line up with TRBD2. Per germline, CDR1 GTSNPN and CDR2 SVGIG (reference sequence). This CDR3 contains 14 residues. Trimming removed 2 bases from V and 4 bases from J; junction bases left unmatched: 2. The CDR3 bases are TGTGCCTGGAGTACGGGACTAGCGGGAGAGACCCAGTACTTC. Protein sequence: CAWSTGLAGETQYF. The full variable domain, rest sourced from reference TRBV30 and TRBJ2-5, is SQTIHQWPATLVQPVGSPLSLECTVEGTSNPNLYWYRQAAGRGLQLLFYSVGIGQISSEVPQNLSASRPQDRQFILSSKKLLLSDSGFYLCAWSTGLAGETQYFGPGTRLLVL.

The chain couples TRBV7-2 to TRBJ2-1; the D gene is possibly TRBD2 (6 bases). The V and J ends lost 2 bases and 9 bases respectively, with 14 bases between them. Per the germline V gene, CDR1 is SGHTA and CDR2 is FQGNSA. This CDR3 has 14 amino acids. The DNA for the CDR3 is TGTGCCAGCAGCTTAACCGGACTATCCGGTGAGCAGTTCTTC. Translating it yields CASSLTGLSGEQFF.

Many counts were recorded for this clonotype. This chain connects TRBV5-1 to TRBJ1-1; no definite D call. Trimming removed 3 bases from V and 0 bases from J, with 9 bases in between. Germline CDR1 reads SGHRS; CDR2 reads YFSETQ. This CDR3 spans 14 amino acids. The CDR3 region has the DNA TGCGCCAGCAGCTGGGGAAGCATGAACACTGAAGCTTTCTTT. Encoded protein: CASSWGSMNTEAFF.

V and J are TRBV5-1 and TRBJ2-5, with 9 bases that match TRBD1. V gave up 3 bases and J gave up 6 bases; unmatched junction bases: 6. Germline V gene data show CDR1 as SGHRS and CDR2 as YFSETQ. The CDR3 has 14 residues. The CDR3 DNA is TGCGCCAGCAGCTGGGGACAGGGTGGAAAGACCCAGTACTTC. Amino acids: CASSWGQGGKTQYF.

This clonotype was counted at least ten times. This chain joins TRBV6-2 or TRBV6-3 and TRBJ2-1; TRBD2 aligns across 11 bases. With 7 bases clipped from V and 9 bases from J, the junction kept 8 bases outside the gene matches. Germline values: CDR1 MNHEY, CDR2 SVGEGT. The CDR3 totals 14 residues. The CDR3 sequence: CASTRLAGQGEQFF. For the CDR3, the DNA is TGTGCCAGCACCAGACTAGCGGGACAGGGTGAGCAGTTCTTC.

This sequence joins TRBV27 and TRBJ1-1, with no clear D. Germline CDR1 is MNHEY and CDR2 is SMNVEV (reference sequence). The length of the CDR3 is 13 residues. Trimming took off 0 bases at V and 10 bases at J, with 12 bases between the two ends. The CDR3 DNA sequence: TGTGCCAGCAGTTTATCGCGAGGAGGAGTAGCTTTCTTT. Translation gives CASSLSRGGVAFF.

This clonotype came up many times. This chain links TRBV7-2 with TRBJ2-7; the match to TRBD2 covers 14 bases. The length of the CDR3 is 17 residues. Trimming removed 2 bases from V and 5 bases from J; junction bases left unmatched: 8. CDR1 is SGHTA and CDR2 is FQGNSA in the germline V gene. CDR3 amino acids: CASSLRRPGLAGDEQYF. DNA of the CDR3: TGTGCCAGCAGCTTAAGACGCCCGGGACTAGCGGGAGACGAGCAGTACTTC.

This clonotype was counted ten times or more. V usage is TRBV10-3 and J usage is TRBJ2-1; TRBD1 matches at 8 bases. CDR3 size: 13 residues. Germline V CDR1 and CDR2: ENHRY, SYGVKD. With V trimmed by 4 bases and J by 6 bases, 2 bases remained unmatched. The CDR3: CAISGTGSNEQFF. The CDR3 region has the DNA TGTGCCATCAGTGGGACAGGGTCCAATGAGCAGTTCTTC.

J is TRBJ2-1 and V is TRBV24-1; 9 bases match TRBD2. CDR3 length equals 15 residues. Trimming took 9 bases from V and 1 from J; bases not matched to a gene: 6. Per germline, CDR1 KGHDR and CDR2 SFDVKD. DNA of the CDR3: TGTGCCACCGCGGGAGGGGGCAAATCCTACAATGAGCAGTTCTTC. This translates into CATAGGGKSYNEQFF.

The chain employs TRBV6-2 or TRBV6-3 and TRBJ1-5; the D is unclear. Trimming removed 3 bases from V and 1 base from J, with 10 bases in between. Germline-derived CDR1 and CDR2 are MNHEY and SVGEGT. This CDR3 spans 15 amino acids. CDR3 sequence (DNA): TGTGCCAGCAGTTATTACGAAGGGAGCAATCAGCCCCAGCATTTT. This gives the protein CASSYYEGSNQPQHF.

The table lists this clonotype with a few counts. The chain uses TRBV9 and TRBJ1-3, with TRBD1 matching over 10 bases. CDR1 is SGDLS and CDR2 is YYNGEE in the germline V gene. The CDR3 runs to 16 residues. Unmatched junction bases numbered 5, after V lost 3 bases and J lost 2 bases. CDR3 DNA sequence: TGTGCCAGCAGCGGTTGGACAGGGGGAGCTGGAAACACCATATATTTT. Protein: CASSGWTGGAGNTIYF. Variable domain in full (rest from reference TRBV9 and TRBJ1-3): DSGVTQTPKHLITATGQRVTLRCSPRSGDLSVYWYQQSLDQGLQFLIQYYNGEERAKGNILERFSAQQFPDLHSELNLSSLELGDSALYFCASSGWTGGAGNTIYFGEGSWLTVV.

The V call is TRBV18, the J call TRBJ1-1; D gene uncertain. Germline CDR1 is KGHSH and CDR2 is LQKENI. Between the trimmed V and J ends, which lost 3 bases and 1 base, there was a span of 9 bases. This CDR3 contains 14 residues. In nucleotides, the CDR3 is TGTGCCAGCTCACCCGGGCCAGGGAACACTGAAGCTTTCTTT. This sequence encodes CASSPGPGNTEAFF.